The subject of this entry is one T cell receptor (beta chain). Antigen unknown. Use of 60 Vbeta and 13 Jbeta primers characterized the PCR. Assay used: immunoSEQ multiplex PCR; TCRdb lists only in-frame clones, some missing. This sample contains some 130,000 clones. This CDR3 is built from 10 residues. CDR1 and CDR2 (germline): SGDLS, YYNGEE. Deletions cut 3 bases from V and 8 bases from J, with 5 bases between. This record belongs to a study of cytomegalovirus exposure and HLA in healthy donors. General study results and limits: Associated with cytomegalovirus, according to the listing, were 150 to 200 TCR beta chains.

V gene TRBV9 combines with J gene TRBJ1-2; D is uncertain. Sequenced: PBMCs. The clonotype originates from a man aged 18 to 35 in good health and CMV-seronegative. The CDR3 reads CASSGQGYTF. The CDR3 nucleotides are TGTGCCAGCAGCGGGCAAGGCTACACCTTC.